What follows describes a single T cell receptor beta chain. The data stem from a study of shared clonotypes between healthy human individuals. All donors were healthy HIV-negative adults lacking recent acute infections or vaccinations. The protocol was immunoSEQ multiplex PCR, while the TCRdb copy is restricted to in-frame clones and leaves out a portion. The sample includes roughly 500,000 clones, less than 85% of them seen just once. The sample consisted of PBMCs. The sequence was collected from a woman aged 40 to 49 in good health. Some clones in this sample may be carry-over from other donors' samples.

CDR3 coding DNA: TGTGCCAGCAGCTTTCAACTTATCATGAACACTGAAGCTTTCTTT. Its translation is CASSFQLIMNTEAFF. This chain uses TRBV5-8 with TRBJ1-1; D gene unclear. The CDR3 loop spans 15 amino acids. Trimming removed 2 bases from V and 0 bases from J, with 11 bases in between. CDR1 and CDR2 (germline): SGHTS, YDEGEE.